The 27 T cell receptor beta chains in this list originate from one sample, sequenced in a study of T cell responses to AZD1222 COVID-19 vaccine. Generated by immunoSEQ multiplex PCR, the TCRdb table keeps only in-frame clones and is missing some. The repertoire holds about 220,000 clones, about 93% seen once, with around 1% in the top ten. The material sequenced was peripheral blood, taken on day 0 of MenACWY control vaccination. The receptors derive from an adult in good health.

The chain uses TRBV5-8 and TRBJ1-1; D not certain. CDR1 SGHTS and CDR2 YDEGEE come from the germline V gene. CDR3 length: 15 residues. Trimming cost V 0 bases and J 0 bases, with 9 bases left between them. The DNA for the CDR3 is TGTGCCAGCAGCTTGGGCGGCAACATGAACACTGAAGCTTTCTTT. Translated, it gives CASSLGGNMNTEAFF.

The rearrangement uses TRBV19 and TRBJ2-5; D not resolved. The CDR3 has 13 residues. Per the germline V gene, CDR1 is LNHDA and CDR2 is SQIVND (reference sequence). V was pared by 2 bases and J by 5 bases, with 9 bases between. The DNA of the CDR3 is TGTGCCAGTAGTATAATTGGGTGGGAGACCCAGTACTTC. Its translation: CASSIIGWETQYF. Full variable domain (outside the CDR3, taken from reference TRBV19 and TRBJ2-5): DGGITQSPKYLFRKEGQNVTLSCEQNLNHDAMYWYRQDPGQGLRLIYYSQIVNDFQKGDIAEGYSVSREKKESFPLTVTSAQKNPTAFYLCASSIIGWETQYFGPGTRLLVL.

V usage is TRBV7-3 and J usage is TRBJ2-3; D call uncertain. This CDR3 has 15 amino acids. CDR1 and CDR2 from the germline V gene are SGHTA and FQGTGA. Trimming stripped 2 bases from V and 0 bases from J, with 9 bases between. The DNA for the CDR3 is TGTGCCAGCAGCTTACTACAGACTAGCACAGATACGCAGTATTTT. It specifies CASSLLQTSTDTQYF.

The rearrangement uses TRBV9 and TRBJ1-3; a possible D gene is TRBD1 (5 bases). Per germline, CDR1 SGDLS and CDR2 YYNGEE. Trimming pared 0 bases from V and 3 bases from J, leaving 7 bases between. There are 14 residues in the CDR3. CDR3 nucleotides: TGTGCCAGCAGCGTAGGGGGGGGTGGAAACACCATATATTTT. The encoded protein is CASSVGGGGNTIYF.

This rearrangement joins TRBV4-3 to TRBJ1-2; D gene unclear. The V gene's germline CDR1 is LGHNA and CDR2 YSLEER. V gave up 0 bases and J gave up 2 bases, with 10 bases separating them. CDR3 length: 15 amino acids. In DNA, the CDR3 is TGCGCCAGCAGCCAAGATGCGGTTCTGAACTATGGCTACACCTTC. Amino acid sequence: CASSQDAVLNYGYTF.

The CDR3 loop is CASSQETSGGVKFSSYEQYF. CDR3 bases: TGTGCCAGCAGCCAAGAAACTAGCGGGGGAGTCAAATTCAGCTCCTACGAGCAGTACTTC. The genes are TRBV4-2 and TRBJ2-7, with 11 bases lining up with TRBD2. J was trimmed by 0 bases and V by 0 bases; bases with no gene match: 13. CDR1 LGHNA and CDR2 YNFKEQ come from the germline V gene. The CDR3 sequence is 20 residues long.

This chain uses TRBV27 with TRBJ1-5; D is perhaps TRBD1 (6 bases). From germline, CDR1 is MNHEY and CDR2 SMNVEV (reference sequence). The CDR3 loop spans 14 amino acids. V gave up 2 bases and J gave up 4 bases, with 9 bases separating them. The DNA for the CDR3 is TGTGCCAGCAGTTTAAGGGGGGCTAATCAGCCCCAGCATTTT. It is translated as CASSLRGANQPQHF.

The chain has TRBV18 and TRBJ2-5, with TRBD1 matching over 8 bases. J was trimmed by 1 base and V by 3 bases; bases with no gene match: 4. The CDR3 length is 15 residues. CDR1 KGHSH and CDR2 LQKENI come from the germline V gene. CDR3: CASSPVTGGQETQYF. The CDR3 region has the DNA TGTGCCAGCTCACCTGTAACAGGGGGCCAAGAGACCCAGTACTTC.

This rearrangement joins TRBV19 to TRBJ2-2; no firm D call. V was cut by 4 bases and J by 2 bases, with 5 bases left in between. The CDR3 runs to 13 residues. Germline CDR1 reads LNHDA; CDR2 reads SQIVND (reference sequence). The CDR3, as DNA: TGTGCCAGTAGTAACGGCAACACCGGGGAGCTGTTTTTT. Its protein product is CASSNGNTGELFF.

The chain combines TRBV6-4 with TRBJ2-1, with a possible D match to TRBD2 (7 bases). Trimming stripped 4 bases from V and 2 bases from J, with 12 bases between. The CDR3 sequence is 15 residues long. Germline CDR1 is MRHNA and CDR2 is SNTAGT. The CDR3 loop is CASSVVGGAYNEQFF. DNA of the CDR3: TGTGCCAGCAGTGTAGTAGGGGGGGCCTACAATGAGCAGTTCTTC.

This sequence joins TRBV10-3 and TRBJ1-3; D uncertain. CDR1 and CDR2 (germline): ENHRY, SYGVKD. Trimming left V 11 bases short and J 6 bases short, with 26 bases between. The CDR3 has 16 residues. This CDR3 reads CAPIFRDALPKNTIYF. CDR3 sequence (DNA): TGTGCCCCGATTTTTCGAGACGCCTTACCGAAAAACACCATATATTTT.

The genes are TRBV27 and TRBJ1-4; D perhaps matches TRBD1 (5 bases). The ends were cut back, 1 base at V and 10 bases at J, with 7 bases in the middle. Germline assignment: CDR1 MNHEY and CDR2 SMNVEV (reference sequence). The CDR3 length is 12 residues. CDR3 nucleotides: TGTGCCAGCAGTTTATTGGGGGGAAAACTGTTTTTT. It specifies CASSLLGGKLFF.

This chain links TRBV5-4 with TRBJ2-7; TRBD2 might be the D (5 bases). The ends were cut back, 0 bases at V and 6 bases at J, with 7 bases in the middle. From germline, CDR1 is SGHNT and CDR2 YYREEE (reference sequence). This CDR3 has 12 amino acids. CDR3 coding DNA: TGTGCCAGCAGCTTGGTGGACTCCGAGCAGTACTTC. It yields the protein CASSLVDSEQYF.

The chain has TRBV5-4 and TRBJ2-2; tentative D call: TRBD2 (7 bases). Germline values: CDR1 SGHNT, CDR2 YYREEE (reference sequence). V dropped 3 bases and J dropped 0 bases, with 15 bases sitting between them. This CDR3 has 17 residues. CDR3 DNA: TGTGCCAGCAGCTGGGGACCGGGGGGCGCGAACACCGGGGAGCTGTTTTTT. Its protein is CASSWGPGGANTGELFF. Filled out from reference TRBV5-4 and TRBJ2-2, the complete variable domain reads ETGVTQSPTHLIKTRGQQVTLRCSSQSGHNTVSWYQQALGQGPQFIFQYYREEENGRGNFPPRFSGLQFPNYSSELNVNALELDDSALYLCASSWGPGGANTGELFFGEGSRLTVL.

J is TRBJ1-1 and V is TRBV27, with D unresolved. Germline V CDR1 and CDR2: MNHEY, SMNVEV (reference sequence). Deletions cut 5 bases from V and 0 bases from J, with 25 bases between. The CDR3 contains 19 residues. The CDR3 bases are TGTGCCAGCAGTCCGTACGCCGGAGGGCTTACTATTATGAACACTGAAGCTTTCTTT. It yields the protein CASSPYAGGLTIMNTEAFF.

The rearrangement uses TRBV27 and TRBJ1-5, with 9 bases matching TRBD1. CDR1 and CDR2 (germline): MNHEY, SMNVEV (reference sequence). CDR3 length: 14 amino acids. V lost 5 bases to trimming and J lost 4 bases; unmatched junction nucleotides: 3. The CDR3 is CASSPQGANQPQHF. CDR3 bases: TGTGCCAGCAGTCCACAGGGGGCAAATCAGCCCCAGCATTTT.

The rearrangement links TRBV11-2 to TRBJ2-1, with a weak D call TRBD1 (6 bases). V was cut by 0 bases and J by 9 bases, with 12 bases left in between. The CDR3 sequence is 14 residues long. Germline V gene sequence: CDR1 SGHAT, CDR2 FQNNGV. The CDR3 here is CASSLERIGGEQFF. CDR3 DNA: TGTGCCAGCAGCTTAGAAAGAATAGGGGGTGAGCAGTTCTTC.

This chain joins TRBV27 and TRBJ1-5; 11 positions agree with TRBD1. Germline V gene sequence: CDR1 MNHEY, CDR2 SMNVEV (reference sequence). There are 14 residues in the CDR3. The V and J ends lost 6 bases and 7 bases, in that order; junction bases with no gene match: 5. The CDR3: CASRRTGGVQPQHF. The CDR3 DNA is TGTGCCAGCAGGCGGACAGGGGGCGTGCAGCCCCAGCATTTT.

This chain uses TRBV19 with TRBJ2-7; D possibly corresponds to TRBD1 (5 bases). The CDR3 is 15 amino acids. Germline CDR1 and CDR2: LNHDA and SQIVND (reference sequence). Trimming left V 4 bases short and J 3 bases short, with 16 bases between. CDR3 coding DNA: TGTGCCAGTAGTACAAACAGTGGGGCCCGCTACGAGCAGTACTTC. This codes for CASSTNSGARYEQYF.

This clone was observed once. The chain has TRBV19 and TRBJ1-2; D is possibly TRBD1 (5 bases). This CDR3 contains 14 residues. The germline gives CDR1 LNHDA, CDR2 SQIVND (reference sequence). V was pared by 3 bases and J by 7 bases, with 15 bases between. CDR3 sequence reads: CASSMGQGRAGYTF. DNA of the CDR3: TGTGCCAGTAGTATGGGGCAGGGAAGGGCTGGCTACACCTTC.

The V call is TRBV4-2, the J call TRBJ1-6, with TRBD1 matching 7 bases. Trimming took 0 bases from V and 7 from J; bases not matched to a gene: 6. This CDR3 has 16 amino acids. Germline V gives CDR1 LGHNA, CDR2 YNFKEQ. Here the CDR3 DNA reads TGTGCCAGCAGCCAAGATAGTCAGGGGGGGAATTCACCCCTCCACTTT. Amino acid sequence: CASSQDSQGGNSPLHF.

In this sample, this clone turned up once. The chain joins TRBV11-2 to TRBJ2-5, with D possibly being TRBD2 (5 bases). Germline V CDR1 and CDR2: SGHAT, FQNNGV. The CDR3 is 15 residues long. Between the trimmed V and J ends, which lost 1 base and 4 bases, there was a span of 13 bases. The CDR3 DNA reads as TGTGCCAGCAGCTTAGGGCACTGGGAGCGAGAGACCCAGTACTTC. Amino acid sequence: CASSLGHWERETQYF.

This chain uses TRBV5-1 with TRBJ1-1, with 9 bases lining up with TRBD1. Germline V lookup: CDR1 SGHRS, CDR2 YFSETQ. Trimming at V came to 0 bases and at J to 0 bases, leaving 0 bases not matched to a gene. The CDR3 sequence is 15 residues long. The CDR3 DNA is TGCGCCAGCAGCTTGGGGACAGGGGTGAACACTGAAGCTTTCTTT. Its translation is CASSLGTGVNTEAFF.

The rearrangement links TRBV10-3 to TRBJ2-5, with D perhaps matching TRBD1 (6 bases). CDR3 length: 15 residues. Trimming took off 0 bases at V and 5 bases at J, with 13 bases between the two ends. Germline CDR1 is ENHRY and CDR2 is SYGVKD. CDR3 coding DNA: TGTGCCATCAGTGAGTCCCAGGGGTTACGCGAGACCCAGTACTTC. Amino acids: CAISESQGLRETQYF.

J is TRBJ2-7 and V is TRBV24-1, with TRBD1 matching 7 bases. The germline CDR1 and CDR2 sequences are KGHDR and SFDVKD. This CDR3 spans 13 amino acids. With V trimmed by 5 bases and J by 7 bases, 7 bases remained unmatched. CDR3: CATSVTGTGEQYF. CDR3 DNA: TGTGCCACCAGTGTGACAGGGACGGGGGAGCAGTACTTC.

The CDR3: CASSPQGGANTGELFF. Written as DNA, the CDR3 is TGTGCCAGCAGCCCTCAAGGGGGGGCGAACACCGGGGAGCTGTTTTTT. The rearrangement joins TRBV9 to TRBJ2-2; tentatively, D is TRBD2 (7 bases). Trimming stripped 4 bases from V and 0 bases from J, with 13 bases between. Germline CDR1 SGDLS, CDR2 YYNGEE. The CDR3 has 16 residues. The entire variable domain, with the rest obtained from reference TRBV9 and TRBJ2-2, is as follows: DSGVTQTPKHLITATGQRVTLRCSPRSGDLSVYWYQQSLDQGLQFLIQYYNGEERAKGNILERFSAQQFPDLHSELNLSSLELGDSALYFCASSPQGGANTGELFFGEGSRLTVL.

The chain combines TRBV28 with TRBJ1-2; 9 bases match TRBD1. With V trimmed by 6 bases and J by 8 bases, 13 bases remained unmatched. Germline CDR1 is MDHEN and CDR2 is SYDVKM. The CDR3 consists of 15 residues. The CDR3 protein is CASSFGTGTHRGYTF. CDR3 DNA: TGTGCCAGCAGCTTCGGGACAGGGACCCATCGGGGCTACACCTTC.